This TCR beta chain was sequenced during a study of cytomegalovirus exposure and HLA in healthy donors (dated by TCRdb to about 2017). Notes on the research overall: In an earlier analysis of under 600 of the donors, 276 Gb of sequence data and some 100 million unique TCR beta sequences from 150 million to 200 million T cells were reported. The study combined high-throughput TCR immunosequencing, statistical association of individual TCRs with disease status, and machine learning to predict cytomegalovirus infection status. The number of typed donors differed by locus: about 620-640 for A, B, C, DRB1 and DQB1; about 520 for DQA1; around 610 for DPA1; and roughly 470 for DPB1. An earlier analysis of approximately 500 of the donors applied high-throughput TCR beta sequencing to assess whether each TCR beta V gene segment acted as functional or pseudogenic. The study used immunosequencing to profile the T cell repertoires of hundreds of subjects and linked those repertoires to cytomegalovirus serostatus. Among the roughly 410 genotyped donors, 81% belonged to the genetic ancestry cluster associated with self-reported Caucasian donors. Along with the roughly 670-subject first cohort, a separate validation cohort of over 90 different subjects was used. The later analysis used no new phenotypic data to find candidate immune exposures, relying instead on TCR beta sequences and their occurrence across donors. Among roughly 400 genotyped donors of the cohort, an average of around 240,000 unique TCR beta nucleotide sequences was sequenced per donor, of which 15% to 20% were non-productive. Every discovery cohort repertoire had been produced on one sequencing platform. The aim of the study was to test whether cataloging public T cell receptors could identify signatures of past pathogen exposure. Both class I and class II loci were covered by HLA typing, at four-digit resolution. Roughly 310 gigabases of sequencing data and around 87 million unique TCR sequences were included in an early release covering several hundred HLA-typed donors. Because of strong linkage in the cohort, five DR-DQ haplotypes were treated as single units for association and clustering. Alongside the repertoire data, information on donor age, sex, ethnicity and CMV serostatus was compiled. In a later genetic analysis, genome-wide SNP genotypes for about 60% of the 666 donors were used, and that subset was treated as a discovery cohort. A later analysis re-analyzed previously published TCR beta repertoires from 550 to 700 donors and added high-resolution HLA genotyping to study TCR occurrence patterns. Results and caveats for the whole study, not just this receptor: A later analysis associated about 17,000 TCR beta sequences with specific HLA alleles at a false discovery rate of 0.05. Some IMGT-functional V segments, including TRBV6-2 and TRBV6-3, could not be told apart with the 87-base-pair reads, so those segments were excluded. Strong co-occurrence of HLA alleles, especially DR and DQ, made assigning TCR associations to individual alleles difficult. A later analysis found that most CMV-associated TCR beta chains appeared HLA-restricted, with HLA associations seemingly driven largely by CMV exposure. A total of 150 or so TCR beta chains were listed by the study as associated with cytomegalovirus. In a later analysis, HLA-associated TCR beta chains were found to be more clonally expanded and to have lower generation probabilities than equally common non-associated chains. Because HLA typing was missing for some donors at each locus, association tests included only the typed subset. Sequencing depth was assumed to be roughly uniform across donors in the presence/absence analyses, though that assumption may not hold. A further reported finding was that TCR beta sequences accurately predicted the HLA-A and HLA-B alleles for most subjects in the first cohort. In an earlier analysis of over 550 of the donors, most TCR beta V segments were observed in productive rearrangements about 87% or about 30% of the time, broadly matching IMGT annotations. Correlated functional status among segregating V segments might reflect linkage disequilibrium, but an unknown experimental factor could not be ruled out. Because counts were too low, some 17 rarely observed V segments, including chromosome 9 orphons, were left out of the earlier analysis of 587 of the donors. The authors suggested that the approach could potentially be extended to other disease states and immunological phenotypes. Most TCR sequences were seen in very few donors, while some public TCRs were found in many individuals. According to a later analysis, TCR association rates differed among HLA loci, with DRB1 alleles showing the most associated TCRs and HLA-C alleles showing the fewest. A later analysis reported that several top co-occurrence clusters appeared linked to parvovirus B19, influenza, CMV and Epstein-Barr virus. In this cohort, only TCR beta chains were sequenced, and detectable features were limited by the absence of alpha or paired-chain data. A group of highly shared sequence variants was considered likely to be a technical artifact of the sequencing pipeline. In a later genetic analysis, a missense DCLRE1C variant was associated with V-gene and J-gene trimming of TCR beta chains, and the association was replicated in an independent cohort. Cytomegalovirus status was reported to be diagnosed by the classifier with high specificity and sensitivity in both the original and validation cohorts. Immune exposure information for the cohort was limited to CMV serostatus. In vitro tests confirmed that a few of the cytomegalovirus-associated TCR beta chains recognize cytomegalovirus antigens. In a later genetic analysis, fewer N-insertions in productive TCRs were reported among donors in an Asian-associated ancestry cluster than the approximately 670-donor mean.

In total, roughly 670 healthy bone marrow donors made up the cohort. Cohort members were all nominally healthy when sampled, although unrecorded immune exposures were likely present. The donor was CMV seropositive and was included in the group of 270 or so seropositive cohort members. A peripheral blood sample was provided by each donor, and peripheral blood mononuclear cells were used for TCR beta sequencing. The Qiagen DNeasy Blood Extraction Kit was used to extract genomic DNA from the blood cell samples. Details on this clone: Its target antigen remains unknown. No much larger clonotype is one base removed from it; base qualities were not supplied. Other nucleotide sequences from this sample produce the same CDR3.

The method was the immunoSEQ multiplex PCR assay. For the multiplex PCR, a mixture combining 60 forward primers for TCR Vbeta segments and 13 reverse primers for TCR Jbeta segments was used. The CDR3 region of rearranged TCR beta genes was amplified from genomic DNA by a multiplex PCR assay. The Illumina HiSeq System was used to sequence the amplified TCR beta libraries as 87-base-pair reads. In the paper's pipeline: In a later analysis, around 80 million unique TCR beta chains were counted across the roughly 610 repertoires, and roughly 11 million of these chains were shared by at least two donors. To remove PCR and sequencing errors, raw reads were error-corrected and collapsed into unique sequences using a nearest-neighbor algorithm that merged closely related sequences. Alignment of CDR3 sequences to IMGT reference sequences was used to assign V, D and J gene segments. For a sequence to be retained, a match of at least six nucleotides to both a V gene segment and a J gene segment was required. Rearrangements were classified as productive when the CDR3 lacked stop codons and remained in frame with V and J, and all other rearrangements were classified as non-productive. CDR3 was defined according to IMGT convention as the region running from the second conserved V-encoded cysteine to the conserved J-encoded phenylalanine. The earlier analysis of about 570 of the donors excluded any sequence lacking an unambiguous match to a single V gene segment. In an earlier analysis of 587 of the donors, a V segment was called functional when productive rearrangements were above 56.7%, and segregating when the standard deviation between donors exceeded 5%. A statistical classification framework was developed to diagnose cytomegalovirus status using the catalog of TCR beta chain sequences. V and J gene assignment, in a later analysis, came from comparing TCR nucleotide sequences with IMGT/GENE-DB human TR gene sequences. Using the TCRdist pipeline, a later analysis assigned CDR3 sequences along with most-parsimonious VDJ recombination scenarios. In a later analysis, every TCR beta chain was defined by the combination of its CDR3 amino acid sequence and its V-gene family, and reads without a unique V-gene family were dropped. As a way to deal with suspected cross-contamination and a sequencing artifact, a later analysis dropped roughly 600 nucleotide sequences that were highly shared and had low generation probability. A later analysis calculated a clonal expansion index for each public chain from normalized within-repertoire ranks of inferred template counts. In a later analysis, generation probabilities were computed with a VDJ recombination model fitted to out-of-frame rearrangements, and the resulting probabilities were checked against IGoR. In a later analysis, hypergeometric tests were used to score TCR-TCR, TCR-HLA and TCR-CMV co-occurrence, with a repertoire-size bias correction applied to TCR pairs. A later analysis estimated false discovery rates by permuting HLA or CMV assignments 20 times. In a later analysis, co-occurring TCRs were grouped using DBSCAN, with TCRdist sequence similarity added in when clustering inside HLA-allele-positive subsets. For co-occurrence clustering, repertoires with fewer than 30,000 or more than 120,000 public chains were excluded, along with five or six repertoires with anomalous nucleotide sharing. TCRdb took over this immuneACCESS table, retaining in-frame rearrangements with V and J assigned. Such tables are incomplete; in checked studies, under half of the missing clones stem from an unresolved V gene, and the remainder is unexplained. That table is the source of V, J and clone size, and D and trimming were worked out from the DNA. This sample comprises about 170,000 clones, roughly 70% of them detected only once. The ten most abundant clones make up 3% of the sample.

Trimming removed 6 bases from V and 8 bases from J, leaving 14 bases between the germline ends. Including the terminal cysteine and phenylalanine, the CDR3 comprises 13 residues. Just the 39-base CDR3 DNA is kept, in frame starting at base 1. According to the germline V gene, CDR1 reads SGHTA and CDR2 reads FQGNSA. Sequenced input: PBMCs. This sequence was found in a woman in her 50s in good health and CMV-seropositive. This chain is built from TRBV7-2 and TRBJ2-1; no D gene is confidently identified. CDR3 loop: CASSRLVRDEQFF. The DNA is as follows: TGTGCCAGCAGTAGGTTAGTACGGGATGAGCAGTTCTTC.